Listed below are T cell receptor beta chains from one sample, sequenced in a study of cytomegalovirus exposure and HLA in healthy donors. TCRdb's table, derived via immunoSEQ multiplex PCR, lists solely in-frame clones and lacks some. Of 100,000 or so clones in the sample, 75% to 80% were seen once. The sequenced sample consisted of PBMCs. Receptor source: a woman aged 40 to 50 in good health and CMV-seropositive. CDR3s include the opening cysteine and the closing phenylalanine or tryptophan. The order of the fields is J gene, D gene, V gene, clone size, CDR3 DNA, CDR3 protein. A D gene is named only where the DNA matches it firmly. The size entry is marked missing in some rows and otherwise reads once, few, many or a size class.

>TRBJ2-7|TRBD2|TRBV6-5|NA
TGTGCCAGCAGTAGGGGACTACTGTACGAGCAGTACTTC
CASSRGLLYEQYF
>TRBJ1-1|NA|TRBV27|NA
TGTGCCAGCAGTCCGTCGGACAGAGGCACTGAAGCTTTCTTT
CASSPSDRGTEAFF
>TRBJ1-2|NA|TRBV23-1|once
TGCGCCAGCAGTCATTACAGGTCTGGCTACACCTTC
CASSHYRSGYTF
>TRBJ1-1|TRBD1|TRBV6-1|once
TGTGCCAGCAGCCTACCGAGGACAGGGTCTGAAGCTTTCTTT
CASSLPRTGSEAFF
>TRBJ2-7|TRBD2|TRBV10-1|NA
TGCGCCAGCAGTCCCGGGACTATTCCTCTCGAGCAGTACTTC
CASSPGTIPLEQYF
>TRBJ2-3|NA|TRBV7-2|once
TGTGCCAGCAGCCGCAGGGTGGGGTTGGATGGTACGCAGTATTTT
CASSRRVGLDGTQYF
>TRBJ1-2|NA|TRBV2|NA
TGTGCCAGCAGGGCATCCTATGGCTACACCTTC
CASRASYGYTF
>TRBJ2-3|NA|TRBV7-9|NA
TGTGCCAGCAGCTTAGTTGCTGGGGCTTGGGATACGCAGTATTTT
CASSLVAGAWDTQYF
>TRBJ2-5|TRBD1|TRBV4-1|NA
TGCGCCAGCAGCCGGGTAGGGGGCAGGGTCCAAGAGACCCAGTACTTC
CASSRVGGRVQETQYF
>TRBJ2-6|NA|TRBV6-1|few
TGTGCCAGCGAGGGGGTATCAGGGGCCAACGTCCTGACTTTC
CASEGVSGANVLTF
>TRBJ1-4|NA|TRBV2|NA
TGTGCCAGCTTTAGCTCGGCCAGCTATAATGAAAAACTGTTTTTT
CASFSSASYNEKLFF
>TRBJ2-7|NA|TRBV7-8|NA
TGTGCCAGCAGCTTACCTTGGGGGCGCACGTACGAGCAGTACTTC
CASSLPWGRTYEQYF
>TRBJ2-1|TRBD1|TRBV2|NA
TGTGCCAGCAGTGGGACAGGGGCCTCCTACAATGAGCAGTTCTTC
CASSGTGASYNEQFF
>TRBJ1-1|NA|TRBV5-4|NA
TGTGCCAGCAGCTTGGGGCAGGGGATTGGCACTGAAGCTTTCTTT
CASSLGQGIGTEAFF
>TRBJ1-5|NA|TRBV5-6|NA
TGTGCCAGCAGCTTGGGAGGGTCCAGCAATCAGCCCCAGCATTTT
CASSLGGSSNQPQHF
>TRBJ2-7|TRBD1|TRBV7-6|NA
TGTGCCAGCAGCTTATTTGGGACAGGTGAAGACGAGCAGTACTTC
CASSLFGTGEDEQYF
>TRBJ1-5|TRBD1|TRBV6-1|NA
TGTGCCAGCAGAGAGGGACAGTCTAGCAATCAGCCCCAGCATTTT
CASREGQSSNQPQHF
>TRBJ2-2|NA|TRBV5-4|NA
TGTGCCAGCAGCCCAACCGGCAGGGGGGCCGGGGAGCTGTTTTTT
CASSPTGRGAGELFF
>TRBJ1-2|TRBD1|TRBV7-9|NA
TGTGCCAGCAGCCGGGACAGCAGATCCAACTATGGCTACACCTTC
CASSRDSRSNYGYTF
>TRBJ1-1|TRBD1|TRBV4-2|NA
TGTGCCAGCAGCCAAGATAGACAGGGGAACACTGAAGCTTTCTTT
CASSQDRQGNTEAFF